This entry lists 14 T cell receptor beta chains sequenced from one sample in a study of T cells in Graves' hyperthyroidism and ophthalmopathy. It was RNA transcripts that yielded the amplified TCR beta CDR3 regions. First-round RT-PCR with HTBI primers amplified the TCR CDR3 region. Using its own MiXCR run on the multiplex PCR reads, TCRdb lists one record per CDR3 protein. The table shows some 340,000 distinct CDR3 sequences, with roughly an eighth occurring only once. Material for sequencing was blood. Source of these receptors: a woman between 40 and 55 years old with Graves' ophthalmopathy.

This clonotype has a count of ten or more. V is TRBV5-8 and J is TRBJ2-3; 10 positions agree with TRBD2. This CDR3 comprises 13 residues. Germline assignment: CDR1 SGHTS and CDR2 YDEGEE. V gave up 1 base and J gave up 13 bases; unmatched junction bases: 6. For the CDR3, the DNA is TGTGCCAGCAGCTTGTGGGGACTAGCGTACGAGTATTTT. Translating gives CASSLWGLAYEYF.

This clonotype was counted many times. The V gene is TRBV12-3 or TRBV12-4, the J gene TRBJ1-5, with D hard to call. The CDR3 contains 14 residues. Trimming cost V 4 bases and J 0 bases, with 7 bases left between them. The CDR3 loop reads CASSSTPSNQPQHF. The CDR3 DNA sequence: TGTGCCAGCAGTTCCACTCCTAGCAATCAGCCCCAGCATTTT.

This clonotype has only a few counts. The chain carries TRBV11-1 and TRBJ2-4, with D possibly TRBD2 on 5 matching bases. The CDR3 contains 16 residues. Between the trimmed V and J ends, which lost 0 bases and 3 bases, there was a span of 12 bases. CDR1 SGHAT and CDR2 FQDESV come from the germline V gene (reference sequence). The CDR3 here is CASSLARASGKNIQYF. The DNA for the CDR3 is TGTGCCAGCAGCTTAGCGAGGGCCAGCGGCAAAAACATTCAGTACTTC.

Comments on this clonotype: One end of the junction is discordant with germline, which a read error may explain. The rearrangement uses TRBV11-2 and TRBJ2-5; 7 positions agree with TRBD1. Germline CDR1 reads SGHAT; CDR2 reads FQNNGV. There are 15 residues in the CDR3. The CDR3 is CASSTNPGTATAQDF. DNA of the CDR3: TGTGCCAGCAGCACAAACCCCGGGACAGCGACCGCTCAGGACTTC.

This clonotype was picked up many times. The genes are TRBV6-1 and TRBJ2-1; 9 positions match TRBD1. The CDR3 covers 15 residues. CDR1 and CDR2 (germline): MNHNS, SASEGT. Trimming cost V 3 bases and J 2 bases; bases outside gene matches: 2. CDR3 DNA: TGTGCCAGCAGTGATCGGGACAGGGCCTACAATGAGCAGTTCTTC. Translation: CASSDRDRAYNEQFF.

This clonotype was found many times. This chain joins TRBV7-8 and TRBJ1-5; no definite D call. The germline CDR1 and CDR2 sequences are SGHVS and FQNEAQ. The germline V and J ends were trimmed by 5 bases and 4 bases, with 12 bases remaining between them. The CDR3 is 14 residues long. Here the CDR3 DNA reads TGTGCCAGCAGCGAGAAGGCTTGGAATCAGCCCCAGCATTTT. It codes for CASSEKAWNQPQHF.

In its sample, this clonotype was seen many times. DNA of the CDR3: TGCGCCAGCAGCCCCAGGCCCCCCTCCTACGAGCAGTACTTC. This sequence encodes CASSPRPPSYEQYF. This chain uses TRBV5-1 with TRBJ2-7; D is unresolved. With 4 bases removed from V and 0 bases from J, the gap between germline ends came to 11 bases. This CDR3 region has 14 residues. CDR1 is SGHRS and CDR2 is YFSETQ in the germline V gene.

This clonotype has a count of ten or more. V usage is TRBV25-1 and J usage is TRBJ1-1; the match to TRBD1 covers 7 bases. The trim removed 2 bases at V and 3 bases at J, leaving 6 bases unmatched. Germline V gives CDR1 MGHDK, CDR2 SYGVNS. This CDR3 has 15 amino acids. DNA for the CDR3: TGTGCCAGCAGTGAAGTTGACAGGGTGGACACTGAAGCTTTCTTT. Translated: CASSEVDRVDTEAFF.

Here the CDR3 reads CASSSGLAGGSQETQYF. CDR3 nucleotides: TGTGCCAGCAGCAGCGGGCTAGCGGGAGGGTCCCAAGAGACCCAGTACTTC. The chain is built from TRBV11-2 and TRBJ2-5; the match to TRBD2 covers 12 bases. The CDR3 has 17 residues. Germline trimming cut 5 bases from V and 1 base from J; bases unmatched to any gene: 8. Germline V gene data show CDR1 as SGHAT and CDR2 as FQNNGV.

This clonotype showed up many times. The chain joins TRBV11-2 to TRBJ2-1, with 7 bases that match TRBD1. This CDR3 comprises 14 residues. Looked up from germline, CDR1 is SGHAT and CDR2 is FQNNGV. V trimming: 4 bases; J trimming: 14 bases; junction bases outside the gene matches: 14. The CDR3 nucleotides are TGTGCCAGCAGCTCTCCAACAGGGGCCCCAATGGAGTTCTTC. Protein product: CASSSPTGAPMEFF.

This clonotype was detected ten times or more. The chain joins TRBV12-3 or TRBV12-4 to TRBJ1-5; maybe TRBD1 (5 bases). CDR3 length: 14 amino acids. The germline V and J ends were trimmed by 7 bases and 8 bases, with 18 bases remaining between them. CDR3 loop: CASTGTGGFKPQHF. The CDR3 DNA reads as TGTGCCAGCACCGGGACCGGGGGGTTTAAGCCCCAGCATTTT.

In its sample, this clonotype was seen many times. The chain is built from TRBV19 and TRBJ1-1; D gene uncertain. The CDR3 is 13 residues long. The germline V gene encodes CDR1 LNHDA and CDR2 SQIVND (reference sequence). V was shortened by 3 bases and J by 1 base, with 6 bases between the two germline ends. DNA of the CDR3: TGTGCCAGTAGTATCGAGGGGAACACTGAAGCTTTCTTT. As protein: CASSIEGNTEAFF.

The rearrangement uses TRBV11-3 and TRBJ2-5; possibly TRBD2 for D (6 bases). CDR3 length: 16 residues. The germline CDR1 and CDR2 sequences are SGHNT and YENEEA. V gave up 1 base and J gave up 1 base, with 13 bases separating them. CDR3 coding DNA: TGTGCCAGCAGCTTAGGGGGACTTCCCGGCCAAGAGACCCAGTACTTC. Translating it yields CASSLGGLPGQETQYF.

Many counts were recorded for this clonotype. The CDR3 DNA reads as TGTGCCAGCAGCTTAGATCGCGTACAGGGCTACGAGCAGTACTTC. It is translated as CASSLDRVQGYEQYF. The chain recombines TRBV11-2 with TRBJ2-7, with a weak D call TRBD1 (6 bases). Trimming took 0 bases from V and 3 from J, leaving 12 bases between them. The germline CDR1 and CDR2 sequences are SGHAT and FQNNGV. The CDR3 has 15 amino acids. The entire variable domain, with the rest obtained from reference TRBV11-2 and TRBJ2-7, is as follows: EAGVAQSPRYKIIEKRQSVAFWCNPISGHATLYWYQQILGQGPKLLIQFQNNGVVDDSQLPKDRFSAERLKGVDSTLKIQPAKLEDSAVYLCASSLDRVQGYEQYFGPGTRLTVT.